These 16 T cell receptor beta chains were sequenced from one sample in a study of blood T cell repertoires in COVID-19. Sequencing was performed with immunoSEQ multiplex PCR; in TCRdb, only in-frame clones are kept and a portion is missing. The sample holds 210,000 or so clones, 70% to 90% seen once. Sequencing was done on a sample of PBMCs or T cells enriched from blood (not recorded which). The receptor set was obtained from a man aged 30 to 45 with acute COVID-19.

This clone was counted only a few times. The chain carries TRBV19 and TRBJ2-1; 7 bases are shared with TRBD2. CDR3 size: 14 residues. Trimming removed 1 base from V and 7 bases from J; junction bases left unmatched: 4. Germline lookup yields CDR1 LNHDA and CDR2 SQIVND (reference sequence). In DNA, the CDR3 is TGTGCCAGTAGTATAGCGCGGGGAGGGAATGAGCAGTTCTTC. It translates to CASSIARGGNEQFF.

The gene calls are TRBV9 and TRBJ2-7, with D possibly matching TRBD2 (5 bases). The ends were cut back, 0 bases at V and 0 bases at J, with 7 bases in the middle. Germline V lookup: CDR1 SGDLS, CDR2 YYNGEE. This CDR3 has 14 residues. The CDR3 here is CASSVGESSYEQYF. The DNA for the CDR3 is TGTGCCAGCAGCGTAGGGGAGAGCTCCTACGAGCAGTACTTC. The whole variable domain, remainder taken from reference TRBV9 and TRBJ2-7, is DSGVTQTPKHLITATGQRVTLRCSPRSGDLSVYWYQQSLDQGLQFLIQYYNGEERAKGNILERFSAQQFPDLHSELNLSSLELGDSALYFCASSVGESSYEQYFGPGTRLTVT.

The chain combines TRBV9 with TRBJ2-2; 9 bases map to TRBD1. CDR1 and CDR2 (germline): SGDLS, YYNGEE. With 4 bases clipped from V and 2 bases from J, the junction kept 3 bases outside the gene matches. This CDR3 is built from 15 residues. Here the CDR3 reads CASSPGQGNTGELFF. For the CDR3, the DNA is TGTGCCAGCAGCCCGGGACAGGGTAACACCGGGGAGCTGTTTTTT.

The rearrangement links TRBV27 to TRBJ1-6; D not certain. Trimming cost V 5 bases and J 14 bases, with 22 bases left between them. The CDR3 is 15 amino acids. The V gene's germline CDR1 is MNHEY and CDR2 SMNVEV (reference sequence). CDR3 DNA: TGTGCCAGCAGTCCCCGGATAGACACCTTCTTAACCCTCCACTTT. Protein product: CASSPRIDTFLTLHF.

The gene calls are TRBV7-6 and TRBJ2-3, with D tentatively TRBD1 (6 bases). The V end was cut by 5 bases, the J end by 4 bases, with 13 bases between. Looked up from germline, CDR1 is SGHVS and CDR2 is FNYEAQ. There are 14 residues in the CDR3. This CDR3 is CASSRRTASDTQYF. DNA of the CDR3: TGTGCCAGCAGCCGCCGGACAGCCTCAGATACGCAGTATTTT.

Comment on this clone: Additional DNA sequences in this sample encode the identical CDR3. The V gene is TRBV11-2, the J gene TRBJ2-1; TRBD2 matches 11 bases. V dropped 2 bases and J dropped 6; count of bases not matched to a gene: 3. The CDR3 is 15 residues long. Germline CDR1 reads SGHAT; CDR2 reads FQNNGV. CDR3 amino acids: CASSLLAGGGNEQFF. CDR3 sequence (DNA): TGTGCCAGCAGCTTACTAGCGGGGGGAGGCAATGAGCAGTTCTTC.

The chain combines TRBV27 with TRBJ2-7; tentative D call: TRBD2 (5 bases). The CDR3 is 13 residues long. From germline, CDR1 is MNHEY and CDR2 SMNVEV (reference sequence). The V end lost 5 bases, the J end lost 4 bases, and 12 bases lay between the germline ends. The CDR3 DNA follows: TGTGCCAGCAGTCGGAAGCCGGGATACGAGCAGTACTTC. It specifies CASSRKPGYEQYF.

The chain carries TRBV6-5 and TRBJ1-2; possible D gene TRBD1, 5 bases. Trimming shortened V by 2 bases and J by 7 bases, and 20 bases separated the two germline ends. The V gene's germline CDR1 is MNHEY and CDR2 SVGAGI. The CDR3 sequence is 16 residues long. The DNA of the CDR3 is TGTGCCAGCAGTTACGGCCAGGGCGGAAATACGGGTGGCTACACCTTC. Its protein product is CASSYGQGGNTGGYTF.

This clone was counted between two and nine times. The chain has TRBV27 and TRBJ2-7, with 11 bases identical to TRBD2. The germline gives CDR1 MNHEY, CDR2 SMNVEV (reference sequence). V shed 6 bases, J shed 7 bases, and the junction held 11 bases outside the gene matches. CDR3 length: 15 residues. The CDR3 here is CASRRLSGGALEQYF. For the CDR3, the DNA is TGTGCCAGCAGGCGACTTAGCGGGGGGGCCCTTGAGCAGTACTTC.

This clone was observed many times. Other DNA variants within this sample encode the same CDR3. This rearrangement joins TRBV7-2 to TRBJ2-7; 8 bases align to TRBD2. CDR3 length equals 15 residues. Unmatched junction bases numbered 8, after V lost 5 bases and J lost 2 bases. Germline lookup yields CDR1 SGHTA and CDR2 FQGNSA. The CDR3 nucleotides read TGTGCCAGCAGCCCCAGCGGGGGCTTAACCTACGAGCAGTACTTC. Encoded protein: CASSPSGGLTYEQYF.

This chain links TRBV10-3 with TRBJ2-3; D ambiguous. Trimming pared 2 bases from V and 6 bases from J, leaving 12 bases between. The CDR3 runs 14 residues. The germline gives CDR1 ENHRY, CDR2 SYGVKD. The CDR3 DNA follows: TGTGCCATCAGTGAGGACACAAATCGGGATACGCAGTATTTT. Translated, it gives CAISEDTNRDTQYF.

The genes are TRBV11-2 and TRBJ1-2; no clear D gene. The CDR3 runs 14 residues. Between the trimmed V and J ends, which lost 0 bases and 2 bases, there was a span of 7 bases. Germline V gene sequence: CDR1 SGHAT, CDR2 FQNNGV. In nucleotides, the CDR3 is TGTGCCAGCAGCTTAGATTATATGAACTATGGCTACACCTTC. Translated, it gives CASSLDYMNYGYTF.

The gene calls are TRBV25-1 and TRBJ1-6; 7 bases align to TRBD1. V shed 3 bases and J 5 bases; nucleotides not matched to a gene: 7. The CDR3 is made up of 16 amino acids. Germline CDR1 is MGHDK and CDR2 is SYGVNS. The CDR3 spells CASSDPPQGDNSPLHF. The CDR3, as DNA: TGTGCCAGCAGTGACCCCCCCCAGGGGGATAATTCACCCCTCCACTTT. Complete variable domain (other parts from reference TRBV25-1 and TRBJ1-6): EADIYQTPRYLVIGTGKKITLECSQTMGHDKMYWYQQDPGMELHLIHYSYGVNSTEKGDLSSESTVSRIRTEHFPLTLESARPSHTSQYLCASSDPPQGDNSPLHFGNGTRLTVT.

The gene calls are TRBV7-3 and TRBJ1-2; 9 bases map to TRBD1. CDR1 and CDR2 (germline): SGHTA, FQGTGA. Trimming cost V 5 bases and J 1 base; bases outside gene matches: 5. The CDR3 has 15 amino acids. The CDR3 region is CASSPGTGINYGYTF. The DNA of the CDR3 is TGTGCCAGCAGCCCAGGGACAGGGATTAACTATGGCTACACCTTC. The full variable domain, its missing parts supplied by reference TRBV7-3 and TRBJ1-2, is GAGVSQTPSNKVTEKGKYVELRCDPISGHTALYWYRQSLGQGPEFLIYFQGTGAADDSGLPNDRFFAVRPEGSVSTLKIQRTERGDSAVYLCASSPGTGINYGYTFGSGTRLTVV.

The chain has TRBV6-4 and TRBJ2-3, with 13 bases identical to TRBD2. V lost 5 bases, J lost 4 bases, and 3 bases stayed unmatched. The CDR3 has 15 residues. The germline V gene has CDR1 MRHNA and CDR2 SNTAGT. The CDR3 sequence: CASSPTSGGADTQYF. The CDR3 DNA reads TGTGCCAGCAGTCCTACTAGCGGGGGGGCAGATACGCAGTATTTT.

The CDR3 sequence: CASNGNVDTIYF. CDR3 DNA: TGTGCCAGCAACGGGAACGTAGACACCATATATTTT. V usage is TRBV25-1 and J usage is TRBJ1-3; D gene unclear. The V gene's germline CDR1 is MGHDK and CDR2 SYGVNS. This CDR3 region has 12 residues. V lost 7 bases to trimming and J lost 8 bases, with 12 bases between them.